This T cell receptor (beta chain) was observed in a study of cytomegalovirus exposure and HLA in healthy donors. PCR amplification relied on 60 Vbeta primers (plus 13 Jbeta primers). The repertoire was sequenced with immunoSEQ multiplex PCR; TCRdb's copy has only in-frame clones and lacks some. Here the sample spans about 150,000 clones, 70% to 85% being singletons. There are 14 residues in the CDR3. Between the trimmed V and J ends, which lost 10 bases and 6 bases, there was a span of 22 bases. From germline, CDR1 is MDHEN and CDR2 SYDVKM. Material for sequencing was PBMCs. The TCR sequence derives from a male donor in good health and CMV-seronegative. This chain links TRBV28 with TRBJ2-7; a possible D gene is TRBD2 (6 bases). The CDR3 sequence: CATRRRALYREQYF. In DNA form, the CDR3 reads TGTGCCACCCGACGGAGGGCCCTTTACCGCGAGCAGTACTTC.